This entry is about one T cell receptor (beta chain). What this receptor recognizes is not known. Base-call qualities are not available, and no considerably larger clone is one nucleotide away. Donors were approximately 42 systemically healthy Caucasian individuals from Russia aged roughly 6 to 95 years. Each donor gave around 9.5 milliliters of peripheral blood, collected into EDTA-treated Vacutainer tubes. Ficoll-Paque density-gradient centrifugation was used to isolate PBMCs, with at least 6.5 million per sample. Total RNA was extracted from PBMCs with Trizol reagent, with at least 6 micrograms obtained per sample. For every donor, flow cytometry on a PBMC aliquot measured the percentage of naive CD45RAhigh/CD27high T cells. Receptor amplification or capture employed 5' RACE. Instrument used: Illumina HiSeq 2500. The second PCR ran for roughly 6 to 11 cycles and used a J-beta primer mix along with a sample-barcoded 5' primer. Each TCR beta cDNA molecule received a unique molecular identifier from a template-switch 5' adaptor carrying 12 random nucleotides. Each sample yielded at least 2.5 million CDR3-containing paired-end reads. First-strand cDNA synthesis was performed from all RNA using the Mint cDNA synthesis kit, with priming by a TRBC-specific oligonucleotide. After uracil-DNA glycosylase treatment, a first 18-cycle PCR used universal primers M1SS and BC2_uni_R on all cDNA. As for the original processing: Each sample was normalized by randomly selecting 1 million high-quality reads, each carrying a distinct molecular identifier. Reads with shared molecular identifiers were discarded instead of being binned into consensus sequences. MiTCR, run with a Q25 quality threshold and the strictest error-elimination algorithm, handled CDR3 identification, clonotype clustering and error correction. A nonparametric unseen species model using Euler transformation provided a lower-bound estimate of total TCR beta diversity. Clones were called with MiXCR by TCRdb after fastp trimmed the public reads at Q25, and only in-frame beta chains were retained. Each CDR3 protein gets just one entry, which takes the most common genes and DNA from the rows behind it. The V and J calls here are based on TCRdb, not the publication. For this sample the table gives about 1.4 million distinct CDR3 sequences, of which approximately 63% were detected only once. In total, the top ten clones hold more than 6% of the sample.

This entry is derived from a study of blood T cells in healthy people across ages (dated by TCRdb to the mid-2010s). About the study as a whole: Template switching captured roughly one uniquely barcoded TCR beta cDNA molecule per two T cells in model experiments. To track age-related changes in TCR beta repertoire diversity, the study relied on deep sequencing normalized with unique cDNA molecular identifiers. Donors were grouped into four age groups: young (average roughly 17 years), middle-aged (39), aged (roughly 62) and long-lived (less than 85). To avoid experimental bias, donors of different ages were randomly spread across the sequencing lanes. For two donors (one aged 18 to 30 and one aged 80 or older), the study analyzed two additional independent replicas of 1 million unique cDNA reads from the same blood draw.

General conclusions and limits of the study: Because the CMV infection status of the donors was unknown, age-related changes in expanded clonotypes may potentially have been confounded. Since profiling was done on bulk unsorted PBMCs, naive and antigen-experienced compartments could not be conclusively compared. As age increased, observed TCR beta diversity per million T cells dropped in a roughly linear way, and a significant reduction was already evident by age 40. Compared with the aged group, the long-lived group had more naive CD4+ T cells, fewer expanded clones and increased TCR diversity, a pattern suggesting age selection. Total diversity estimates from one million sequenced T cells were considered lower bounds and underestimates. Observed TCR beta diversity correlated strongly with the percentage of naive T cells measured by flow cytometry.

The sequence was collected from a man between 18 and 35 years old in good health. Material: blood.

The CDR3 has the sequence CASSLDPGNNSPLHF. The DNA is TGCGCCAGCAGCTTGGATCCAGGGAATAATTCACCCCTCCACTTT. The chain couples TRBV5-1 to TRBJ1-6; TRBD1 could be the D gene, as 5 bases match. The germline V gene supplies CDR1 SGHRS and CDR2 YFSETQ. V and J are truncated by 0 bases and 5 bases respectively, leaving an intervening sequence of 9 bases. The CDR3 starts with the cysteine, ends with the phenylalanine, and has 15 residues. The CDR3 DNA has 45 bases and is translated from base 1.